The clone carrying this T cell receptor beta chain has just a few counts. This sample was taken from a study of T cells in Graves' hyperthyroidism and ophthalmopathy. Amplification of TCR beta CDR3 regions was performed using RNA transcripts as template. The HTBI primer set served for first-round RT-PCR of the TCR CDR3. TCRdb redid the calling of the multiplex PCR reads with MiXCR, one entry per CDR3 protein. The sample consists of roughly 200,000 distinct CDR3 sequences, around 17% of them appearing once. The CDR3 is made up of 12 amino acids. V was clipped by 2 bases and J by 9 bases, with 8 bases between them. Germline assignment: CDR1 MNHNY and CDR2 SVGAGI (reference sequence).

The TCR was taken from a man aged 35-49 years with Graves' hyperthyroidism. Sequenced input: blood. The chain carries TRBV6-6 and TRBJ2-1; D perhaps matches TRBD1 (5 bases). As DNA, the CDR3 is TGTGCCAGCAGTTACCATGGGGCTGAGCAGTTCTTC. Protein: CASSYHGAEQFF.